This TCR beta chain originates from a study of beta chain features in type 1 diabetes. General study points: Researchers caution that PCR might favor shorter templates, equally among patients and controls. In the patient group, naive, central memory and Treg TCRB repertoires seemed more alike than in the healthy donor group. TCRB CDR3 length was moderately but significantly reduced in all four CD4+ subsets of Type 1 diabetes patients.

The isolated RNA, all of it, was reverse transcribed, so expressed TCRB transcripts were what got sequenced. Assay: immunoSEQ multiplex PCR; the TCRdb copy retains only in-frame clones and omits some. The sample consists of approximately 280,000 clones, approximately 16% of them appearing once. In this sample, this clone turned up a few times. Its antigen is not known. The receptor comes from a man younger than 30 with type 1 diabetes. Sequenced material: naive CD4+ T cells from blood.

The CDR3 DNA is TGTGCCAGCAGCGTAGACAGGGTAGATACGCAGTATTTT. Protein sequence: CASSVDRVDTQYF. The genes are TRBV9 and TRBJ2-3, with D perhaps TRBD1 (6 bases). In germline, CDR1 is SGDLS, CDR2 YYNGEE. Trimming took off 0 bases at V and 5 bases at J, with 7 bases between the two ends. There are 13 residues in the CDR3.